Shown below are 27 T cell receptor beta chains from a single sample sequenced in a study of CD8+ T cells in alopecia areata (dated by TCRdb to 2016 to 2018). Sample time point, as interpreted from the label and publication: baseline before oral tofacitinib. The library was made by the immunoSEQ multiplex PCR assay. For TCR sequencing, RNA was extracted from every sample and reverse transcribed into cDNA to serve as template. Drawn from immuneACCESS, this table holds only the in-frame rearrangements with V and J called that TCRdb kept. Clones are partly lost; checked studies trace under half to an unresolved V gene and leave the rest unexplained. In all, the sample holds some 170,000 clones, and approximately 65% of those were seen once. Roughly an eighth of the sample is in the top ten clones. This sample comprised CD8+ T cells sorted from blood, obtained at week 0. The receptors were sampled from a human donor with alopecia areata.

The rearrangement links TRBV7-9 to TRBJ2-7, with 8 bases lining up with TRBD1. The CDR3 is made up of 15 amino acids. In germline, CDR1 is SEHNR, CDR2 FQNEAQ (reference sequence). The V gene end was trimmed by 8 bases and the J gene end by 1 base; junction bases not matched to a gene: 10. As DNA, the CDR3 is TGTGCCAGCGGACCGGGACAGGATATATCCTACGAGCAGTACTTC. This codes for CASGPGQDISYEQYF.

Of note for this clone: The sample carries other DNA sequences with the same CDR3. The rearrangement links TRBV27 to TRBJ2-7, with 7 bases that match TRBD1. This CDR3 has 14 residues. Trimming cost V 5 bases and J 1 base; bases outside gene matches: 5. Germline loops: CDR1 MNHEY, CDR2 SMNVEV (reference sequence). CDR3 sequence (DNA): TGTGCCAGCAGTCCCGGGACAGCGTCCTACGAGCAGTACTTC. Amino acids: CASSPGTASYEQYF.

Concerning this clone itself: The same CDR3 arises from other DNA sequences in this sample as well. This chain uses TRBV29-1 with TRBJ1-1; 8 nucleotides align to TRBD1. The trim removed 5 bases at V and 4 bases at J, leaving 6 bases unmatched. Germline CDR1 is SQVTM and CDR2 is ANQGSEA. The CDR3 sequence is 13 residues long. CDR3 protein: CSVRTGLSTEAFF. The CDR3 DNA is TGCAGCGTTAGGACAGGGTTGAGCACTGAAGCTTTCTTT.

This chain connects TRBV29-1 to TRBJ2-7; 7 bases match TRBD1. The ends lost 2 bases at V and 2 bases at J; junction bases unmatched: 6. CDR1 is SQVTM, CDR2 ANQGSEA, per germline. This CDR3 region has 14 residues. CDR3 sequence: CSVEYDRAPYEQYF. The CDR3 DNA reads as TGCAGCGTTGAATACGACAGGGCCCCCTACGAGCAGTACTTC.

The chain couples TRBV6-1 to TRBJ2-7, with TRBD1 identical over 12 bases. The CDR3 contains 13 residues. Trimming removed 9 bases from V and 6 bases from J; junction bases left unmatched: 6. Germline-derived CDR1 and CDR2 are MNHNS and SASEGT. The CDR3, as DNA: TGTGCCAGTTCCGGGACAGGGGGCTTCGAGCAGTACTTC. Protein sequence: CASSGTGGFEQYF.

The chain recombines TRBV30 with TRBJ1-4; no clear D gene. CDR1 GTSNPN and CDR2 SVGIG come from the germline V gene (reference sequence). The CDR3 sequence is 13 residues long. V was trimmed by 4 bases and J by 8 bases, leaving 14 bases between them. CDR3 residues: CAWTLAGGEKLFF. CDR3 bases: TGTGCCTGGACGCTGGCAGGAGGGGAAAAACTGTTTTTT. The full variable domain, rest sourced from reference TRBV30 and TRBJ1-4, is SQTIHQWPATLVQPVGSPLSLECTVEGTSNPNLYWYRQAAGRGLQLLFYSVGIGQISSEVPQNLSASRPQDRQFILSSKKLLLSDSGFYLCAWTLAGGEKLFFGSGTQLSVL.

The J gene is TRBJ2-5, the V gene TRBV7-8, with a tentative D call TRBD2 (6 bases). CDR3 length equals 14 residues. Germline V gene sequence: CDR1 SGHVS, CDR2 FQNEAQ. Between the trimmed V and J ends, which lost 0 bases and 9 bases, there was a span of 14 bases. The chain's CDR3 is CASSLAAGYGAQYF. CDR3 in DNA: TGTGCCAGCAGCTTAGCAGCGGGCTACGGGGCCCAGTACTTC.

This clone has only a few counts. The CDR3 DNA reads TGTGCTAGTGGTTTGGGACAGGGGACCCAGTACTTC. This gives the protein CASGLGQGTQYF. The chain is built from TRBV12-5 and TRBJ2-5; the match to TRBD1 covers 7 bases. V was clipped by 1 base and J by 7 bases; unmatched bases: 0. Per germline, CDR1 LGHNT and CDR2 FRNRAP. The CDR3 is made up of 12 amino acids. Complete variable domain (other parts from reference TRBV12-5 and TRBJ2-5): DARVTQTPRHKVTEMGQEVTMRCQPILGHNTVFWYRQTMMQGLELLAYFRNRAPLDDSGMPKDRFSAEMPDATLATLKIQPSEPRDSAVYFCASGLGQGTQYFGPGTRLLVL.

Only one count was recorded for this clone. The V and J genes are TRBV27 and TRBJ1-4; 8 bases map to TRBD1. CDR1 and CDR2 (germline): MNHEY, SMNVEV (reference sequence). The CDR3 extends over 15 amino acids. J lost 7 bases, V lost 5 bases, and 9 bases had no gene match. CDR3 nucleotide sequence: TGTGCCAGCAGTCTGGACAGGGAGGGTATTGAAAAACTGTTTTTT. Amino acids: CASSLDREGIEKLFF.

The chain joins TRBV27 to TRBJ2-1; D is unresolved. V gave up 3 bases and J gave up 7 bases, with 7 bases separating them. This CDR3 has 12 residues. CDR1 is MNHEY and CDR2 is SMNVEV in the germline V gene (reference sequence). The CDR3 region has the DNA TGTGCCAGCAGTTTTAGGTTTAATGAGCAGTTCTTC. Residues: CASSFRFNEQFF.

Points on this clone: A junction end diverges from the germline sequence, so it may reflect a read error. V gene TRBV20-1 combines with J gene TRBJ1-2; possible D gene TRBD1, 6 bases. The CDR3 length is 10 residues. Germline loops: CDR1 DFQATT, CDR2 SNEGSKA (reference sequence). CDR3 DNA: TGCAGTGCTTATCTTCTGACAGGCGACTTC. Encoded protein: CSAYLLTGDF.

The rearrangement links TRBV29-1 to TRBJ2-1; a weak D match, TRBD1 (5 bases). The CDR3 loop spans 13 amino acids. CDR1 and CDR2 from the germline V gene are SQVTM and ANQGSEA. V lost 6 bases, J lost 8 bases, and 17 bases lay in between. Here the CDR3 reads CSVPGLKGDEQFF. In DNA form, the CDR3 reads TGCAGCGTACCGGGTTTGAAAGGGGATGAGCAGTTCTTC.

The chain employs TRBV7-9 and TRBJ2-5; no clear D gene. The CDR3 contains 12 residues. Germline-derived CDR1 and CDR2 are SEHNR and FQNEAQ (reference sequence). Trimming took 2 bases from V and 4 from J, leaving 5 bases between them. CDR3 region: CASSLTPETQYF. CDR3 sequence (DNA): TGTGCCAGCAGCTTAACCCCAGAGACCCAGTACTTC.

The chain has TRBV28 and TRBJ2-3, with D unclear. The germline gives CDR1 MDHEN, CDR2 SYDVKM. This CDR3 region has 14 residues. The V gene lost 6 bases and the J gene lost 9 bases, with 19 bases spanning the gap. The CDR3 bases are TGTGCCAGCAGCAATGGGGTAGCCCCGCGGACGCAGTATTTT. Its protein product is CASSNGVAPRTQYF.

Of note for this clone: This sample also contains other DNA sequences that code for the same CDR3. As DNA, the CDR3 is TGTGCCAGCAGTGAGGGGGGGGAGCTGTTTTTT. This translates into CASSEGGELFF. The chain has TRBV25-1 and TRBJ2-2; D not certain. The CDR3 contains 11 residues. Trimming cost V 3 bases and J 8 bases, with 4 bases left between them. In germline, CDR1 is MGHDK, CDR2 SYGVNS.

The V and J genes are TRBV6-5 and TRBJ1-2; D is ambiguous. This CDR3 contains 13 residues. V lost 5 bases and J 3 bases, leaving 10 bases between the germline ends. The germline V gene encodes CDR1 MNHEY and CDR2 SVGAGI. The CDR3 DNA reads as TGTGCCAGCAGTGAGACCGCTGACTATGGCTACACCTTC. As protein: CASSETADYGYTF.

The gene calls are TRBV30 and TRBJ2-6, with D perhaps matching TRBD2 (5 bases). Trimming removed 2 bases at V and 3 bases at J, with 8 bases between. Germline V gene sequence: CDR1 GTSNPN, CDR2 SVGIG (reference sequence). The CDR3 has 14 amino acids. This CDR3 reads CAWSMGVGANVLTF. The CDR3 DNA reads as TGTGCCTGGAGTATGGGAGTTGGGGCCAACGTCCTGACTTTC.

V gene TRBV6-1 combines with J gene TRBJ2-5; 9 nucleotides align to TRBD1. This CDR3 has 13 residues. V gave up 8 bases and J gave up 2 bases; unmatched junction bases: 3. CDR1 and CDR2 from the germline V gene are MNHNS and SASEGT. CDR3 DNA: TGTGCCAGCCTGGACAGGGGACAAGAGACCCAGTACTTC. Its protein product is CASLDRGQETQYF.

The table lists this clone with a count of one. This rearrangement joins TRBV12-5 to TRBJ2-5, with 9 nucleotides matching TRBD1. The germline gives CDR1 LGHNT, CDR2 FRNRAP. The CDR3 contains 17 residues. The V segment lost 1 base and the J segment 5 bases; nucleotides outside the gene matches: 11. The CDR3: CASGLGQVQGARETQYF. Here the CDR3 DNA reads TGTGCTAGTGGTTTGGGACAAGTACAGGGGGCGAGGGAGACCCAGTACTTC.

The genes are TRBV5-6 and TRBJ1-4, with D unresolved. V was clipped by 4 bases and J by 7 bases, with 14 bases between them. Germline V CDR1 and CDR2: SGHDT, YYEEEE. The CDR3 has 14 amino acids. The CDR3 DNA is TGTGCCAGCAGCCAAGGGTCCGTGGCTGAAAAACTGTTTTTT. Encoded protein: CASSQGSVAEKLFF.

V is TRBV12-5 and J is TRBJ2-2; D is ambiguous. The germline V gene has CDR1 LGHNT and CDR2 FRNRAP. The CDR3 consists of 11 residues. V was pared by 1 base and J by 6 bases, with 0 bases between. CDR3 in amino acids: CASGLAGELFF. CDR3 bases: TGTGCTAGTGGTTTGGCCGGGGAGCTGTTTTTT.

The V call is TRBV11-2, the J call TRBJ1-3, with TRBD1 matching 7 bases. This CDR3 contains 14 residues. Germline lookup yields CDR1 SGHAT and CDR2 FQNNGV. V lost 5 bases to trimming and J lost 2 bases; unmatched junction nucleotides: 3. The CDR3 nucleotides are TGTGCCAGCAGCCCAGGGACAGCTGGAAACACCATATATTTT. It encodes CASSPGTAGNTIYF.

This clone was seen a handful of times. The rearrangement joins TRBV18 to TRBJ1-6; 7 nucleotides align to TRBD1. Losses at the gene ends were 4 bases for V and 7 bases for J; bases not matched to a gene: 4. This CDR3 region has 14 residues. Looked up from germline, CDR1 is KGHSH and CDR2 is LQKENI. In DNA form, the CDR3 reads TGTGCCAGCTCACTGGGACAGCTGAATTCACCCCTCCACTTT. Its protein product is CASSLGQLNSPLHF. Supplemented by reference TRBV18 and TRBJ1-6, the full variable domain reads NAGVMQNPRHLVRRRGQEARLRCSPMKGHSHVYWYRQLPEEGLKFMVYLQKENIIDESGMPKERFSAEFPKEGPSILRIQQVVRGDSAAYFCASSLGQLNSPLHFGNGTRLTVT.

The chain combines TRBV27 with TRBJ2-7, with 8 positions matching TRBD2. Germline assignment: CDR1 MNHEY and CDR2 SMNVEV (reference sequence). With V trimmed by 6 bases and J by 2 bases, 3 bases remained unmatched. The CDR3 totals 13 residues. The DNA for the CDR3 is TGTGCCAGCAGCGTAGCGGGGACCTACGAGCAGTACTTC. Residues: CASSVAGTYEQYF.

This clone has a handful of counts. The rearrangement joins TRBV5-6 to TRBJ2-1; the D gene is possibly TRBD2 (5 bases). CDR1 SGHDT and CDR2 YYEEEE come from the germline V gene. V was trimmed by 4 bases and J by 1 base, leaving 12 bases between them. The length of the CDR3 is 15 residues. As DNA, the CDR3 is TGTGCCAGCAGCCAGCGGTCCCGGTCCTACAATGAGCAGTTCTTC. Protein product: CASSQRSRSYNEQFF.

J is TRBJ2-5 and V is TRBV6-5; possibly TRBD2 for D (6 bases). Judging by the DNA end, TRBJ2-7 fits better; the J call may be wrong. Germline-derived CDR1 and CDR2 are MNHEY and SVGAGI. The CDR3 sequence is 13 residues long. CDR3 sequence (DNA): TGTGCCAGCAGTTACTCGGCGGGGTACGAGCAGTACTTC. Translated: CASSYSAGYEQYF.

The chain has TRBV2 and TRBJ2-7; the D gene could be TRBD1 or TRBD2 (5 bases each). CDR1 SNHLY and CDR2 FYNNEI come from the germline V gene. Trimming stripped 7 bases from V and 7 bases from J, with 11 bases between. This CDR3 region has 11 residues. CDR3 bases: TGTGCCAGCAAGGGACGGGAAGAGCAGTACTTC. It translates to CASKGREEQYF.